This TCR beta chain was recorded in a study of cytomegalovirus exposure and HLA in healthy donors (dated by TCRdb to 2016 to 2017). Background on the whole study: In an earlier analysis of roughly 500 of the donors, 250 to 350 Gb of sequence data and some 100 million unique TCR beta sequences from about 190 million T cells were reported. An early release that covered more than 550 HLA-typed donors contained approximately 300 gigabases of sequencing data and tens of millions of unique TCR sequences. The genetic ancestry cluster associated with self-reported Caucasian donors included over 65% of the approximately 400 genotyped donors. The study was designed to test whether signatures of past pathogen exposure could be identified by cataloging public T cell receptors. The T cell repertoires of some 700 subjects were profiled by immunosequencing and related to cytomegalovirus serostatus. Along with the approximately 700-subject first cohort, a separate validation cohort of over 90 different subjects was used. To predict cytomegalovirus infection status, the study brought together high-throughput TCR immunosequencing, statistical association of individual TCRs with disease status, and machine learning. A later analysis re-analyzed previously published TCR beta repertoires from approximately 670 donors and added high-resolution HLA genotyping to study TCR occurrence patterns. Rather than using new phenotypic data, the later analysis identified candidate immune exposures from TCR beta sequences and from how often those sequences occurred across donors. An earlier analysis of more than 450 of the donors used high-throughput TCR beta sequencing to judge whether each TCR beta V gene segment behaved as functional or pseudogenic. Alongside the repertoire data, information on donor age, sex, ethnicity and CMV serostatus was compiled. Genome-wide SNP genotypes for about 60% of the roughly 700 donors were used in a later genetic analysis, which treated that subset as a discovery cohort. Every repertoire in the discovery cohort had been generated on one and the same sequencing platform. HLA typing included class I and class II loci at four-digit resolution. The number of typed donors differed by locus: about 629-630 for A, B, C, DRB1 and DQB1; approximately 520 for DQA1; 606 for DPA1; and some 450 for DPB1. Four to six DR-DQ haplotypes were handled as single units for association and clustering, since linkage in the cohort was strong. Among around 400 genotyped donors of the cohort, an average of approximately 200,000 unique TCR beta nucleotide sequences was sequenced per donor, of which roughly 18% were non-productive.

The cohort comprised under 700 healthy bone marrow donors. Cohort members were all nominally healthy when sampled, although unrecorded immune exposures were likely present. The donor tested CMV seronegative, placing the donor among the 350 to 400 seronegative members of the cohort. A peripheral blood sample was provided by each donor, and peripheral blood mononuclear cells were used for TCR beta sequencing. Genomic DNA extraction from the blood cell samples was performed with the Qiagen DNeasy Blood Extraction Kit. The investigation overall reported the following: In vitro tests confirmed that a few of the cytomegalovirus-associated TCR beta chains recognize cytomegalovirus antigens. A later genetic analysis reported fewer N-insertions in productive TCRs among donors in an Asian-associated ancestry cluster than the approximately 670-donor mean. This cohort had only TCR beta chains sequenced, and the lack of alpha or paired-chain data limited which features could be detected. In a later analysis, 15,000 to 20,000 TCR beta sequences were associated with specific HLA alleles at a false discovery rate of 0.05. While some public TCRs were present in many individuals, most TCR sequences turned up only very rarely across donors. Cytomegalovirus status was reported to be diagnosed by the classifier with high specificity and sensitivity in both the original and validation cohorts. Linkage disequilibrium might explain the correlated functional status among segregating V segments, but an unknown experimental factor could not be ruled out. An association between a missense DCLRE1C variant and V-gene and J-gene trimming of TCR beta chains was found in a later genetic analysis and replicated in an independent cohort. The presence/absence analyses assumed that sequencing depth was roughly uniform across donors, and that assumption may not be true. In a later analysis, HLA-associated TCR beta chains were found to be more clonally expanded and to have lower generation probabilities than equally common non-associated chains. Assigning TCR associations to individual alleles was difficult when HLA alleles, especially DR and DQ, strongly co-occurred. A cluster of highly shared sequence variants was judged likely to represent a technical artifact of the sequencing pipeline. Because HLA typing was unavailable for some donors at each locus, only the typed subset was used in association tests. According to a later analysis, TCR association rates differed among HLA loci, with DRB1 alleles showing the most associated TCRs and HLA-C alleles showing the fewest. Because counts were too low, seventeen rarely observed V segments, including chromosome 9 orphons, were excluded from the earlier analysis of about 500 of the donors. Most CMV-associated TCR beta chains appeared to be HLA-restricted in a later analysis, and the HLA associations seemed to be driven largely by CMV exposure. A further reported finding was that TCR beta sequences accurately predicted the HLA-A and HLA-B alleles for most subjects in the first cohort. In an earlier analysis of about 600 of the donors, most TCR beta V segments appeared in productive rearrangements about 90% or about 30% of the time, broadly matching IMGT annotations. In a later analysis, several top co-occurrence clusters were reported to appear linked to parvovirus B19, influenza, CMV and Epstein-Barr virus. Immune exposure information for the cohort was limited to CMV serostatus. It was suggested by the authors that the approach could potentially be generalized to other disease states and immunological phenotypes. Some IMGT-functional V segments, including TRBV6-2 and TRBV6-3, could not be distinguished by the 87-base-pair reads and were therefore excluded. The study listed 150 to 200 TCR beta chains as associated with cytomegalovirus.

The germline V gene (reference sequence) supplies CDR1 SEHNR and CDR2 FQNEAQ. At the junction V is shortened by 0 bases and J by 1 base, with 9 bases in between. Reading from cysteine to phenylalanine, the CDR3 counts 15 amino acids. The retained sequence is limited to the CDR3, 45 bases, with the frame set at the first base. A note on this clone: Its antigen is not yet known. No quality values exist for individual bases; no much larger clone is one base distant.

Libraries came from the immunoSEQ multiplex PCR assay. The multiplex PCR relied on a mix of 60 forward primers for TCR Vbeta segments and 13 reverse primers for TCR Jbeta segments. Amplification of the CDR3 region of rearranged TCR beta genes was performed with a multiplex PCR assay on genomic DNA. Amplified TCR beta libraries were sequenced as 87-base-pair reads on the Illumina HiSeq System. The authors' analysis ran thus. A later analysis counted about 80 million unique TCR beta chains across the 666 repertoires, and some 11 million of these chains were shared by at least two donors. To remove PCR and sequencing errors, raw reads were error-corrected and collapsed into unique sequences using a nearest-neighbor algorithm that merged closely related sequences. V, D and J gene segments were assigned by aligning CDR3 sequences to IMGT reference sequences. For a sequence to be retained, a match of at least six nucleotides to both a V gene segment and a J gene segment was required. A rearrangement was called productive if the CDR3 had no stop codons and remained in frame with V and J, and every other rearrangement was called non-productive. Following IMGT convention, CDR3 was defined as the stretch from the second conserved V-encoded cysteine up to the conserved J-encoded phenylalanine. The earlier analysis of around 640 of the donors excluded sequences that lacked an unambiguous match to a single V gene segment. In an earlier analysis of roughly 500 of the donors, V segments were called functional above 56.7% productive rearrangements and were called segregating when the between-donor standard deviation exceeded 5%. A statistical classification framework was developed to diagnose cytomegalovirus status using the catalog of TCR beta chain sequences. V and J gene assignment, in a later analysis, came from comparing TCR nucleotide sequences with IMGT/GENE-DB human TR gene sequences. The TCRdist pipeline was used in a later analysis to assign CDR3 sequences and most-parsimonious VDJ recombination scenarios. In a later analysis, each TCR beta chain was defined by its CDR3 amino acid sequence together with its V-gene family, and reads lacking a unique V-gene family were excluded. A later analysis removed nearly 600 highly shared, low-generation-probability nucleotide sequences to deal with suspected cross-contamination and a sequencing artifact. In a later analysis, a clonal expansion index for each public chain was calculated from normalized within-repertoire ranks of inferred template counts. Generation probabilities in a later analysis came from a VDJ recombination model fitted to out-of-frame rearrangements, and those results were checked against IGoR. In a later analysis, TCR-TCR, TCR-HLA and TCR-CMV co-occurrence was scored with hypergeometric tests, and a repertoire-size bias correction was applied to TCR pairs. False discovery rates were estimated in a later analysis by permuting HLA or CMV assignments 20 times. In a later analysis, co-occurring TCRs were grouped using DBSCAN, with TCRdist sequence similarity added in when clustering inside HLA-allele-positive subsets. For co-occurrence clustering, repertoires with fewer than 30,000 or more than 120,000 public chains were excluded, along with about five repertoires with anomalous nucleotide sharing. TCRdb mirrors the immuneACCESS table, restricted to in-frame sequences. Some clones are absent from its copies; in checked studies, under half trace to an unresolved V gene, and the reason for the others is unknown. V and J calls and clone size come straight from that table; D and trimming were deduced from the DNA. The sample table contains 170,000 or so clones; only one count was recorded for approximately 80% of them. The ten largest clones take up around 0.52% of the sample.

The chain is encoded by TRBV7-9 joined to TRBJ1-1; TRBD1 is perhaps the D gene, given 6 matching bases. The material sequenced was PBMCs. This sequence was found in a woman aged 45-59 years in good health and CMV-seronegative. The CDR3 reads as follows: CASSLAGAGNTEAFF. The DNA is TGTGCCAGCAGCTTAGCGGGGGCCGGGAACACTGAAGCTTTCTTT.